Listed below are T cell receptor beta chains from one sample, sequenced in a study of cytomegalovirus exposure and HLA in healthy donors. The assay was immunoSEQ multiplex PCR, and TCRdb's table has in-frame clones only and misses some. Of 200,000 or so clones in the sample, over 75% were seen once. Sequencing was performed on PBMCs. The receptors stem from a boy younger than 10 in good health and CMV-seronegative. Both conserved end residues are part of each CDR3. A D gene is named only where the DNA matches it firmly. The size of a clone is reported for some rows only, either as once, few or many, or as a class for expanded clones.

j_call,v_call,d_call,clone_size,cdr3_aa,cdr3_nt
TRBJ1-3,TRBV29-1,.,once,CSVVSRTHSGNTIYF,TGCAGCGTTGTATCCCGCACTCACTCTGGAAACACCATATATTTT
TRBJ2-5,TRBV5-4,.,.,CASSLGDSQETQYF,TGTGCCAGCAGCTTGGGAGACTCCCAAGAGACCCAGTACTTC
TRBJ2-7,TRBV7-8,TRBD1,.,CASTTNRGEQYF,TGTGCCAGCACCACCAACAGGGGGGAGCAGTACTTC
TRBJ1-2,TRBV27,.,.,CASSPTGRVYGYTF,TGTGCCAGCAGTCCCACAGGGAGGGTCTATGGCTACACCTTC
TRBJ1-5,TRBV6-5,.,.,CASSRQVRQPQHF,TGTGCCAGCAGTCGACAGGTCCGGCAGCCCCAGCATTTT
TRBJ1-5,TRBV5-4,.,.,CASSQDGGSGPQHF,TGTGCCAGCAGCCAGGACGGAGGCTCGGGGCCCCAGCATTTT
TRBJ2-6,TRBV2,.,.,CASRDDSRVLTF,TGTGCCAGCAGAGACGACTCGAGGGTCCTGACTTTC
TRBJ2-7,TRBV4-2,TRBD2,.,CASSPTGGSYEQYF,TGTGCCAGCAGCCCAACGGGGGGGTCCTACGAGCAGTACTTC
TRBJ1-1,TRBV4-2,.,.,CASSFGGGRDTEAFF,TGTGCCAGCAGCTTCGGGGGGGGAAGGGACACTGAAGCTTTCTTT
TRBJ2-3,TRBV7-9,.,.,CASSLQGGTQYF,TGTGCCAGCAGCTTACAAGGAGGTACGCAGTATTTT
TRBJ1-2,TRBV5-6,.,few,CASSLGARELYTF,TGTGCCAGCAGCTTGGGGGCGCGGGAGCTTTACACCTTC
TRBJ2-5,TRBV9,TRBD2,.,CASSPGTSGAETQYF,TGTGCCAGCAGCCCCGGGACTAGCGGGGCGGAGACCCAGTACTTC
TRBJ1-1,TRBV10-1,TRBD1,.,CASKVGRGQYTEAFF,TGCGCCAGCAAGGTCGGCAGGGGGCAATATACTGAAGCTTTCTTT
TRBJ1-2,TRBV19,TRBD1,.,CASSTQGAANYGYTF,TGTGCCAGTAGTACCCAGGGGGCGGCTAACTATGGCTACACCTTC
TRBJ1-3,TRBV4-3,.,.,CASSQDETGVGNTIYF,TGCGCCAGCAGCCAAGATGAGACAGGTGTTGGAAACACCATATATTTT
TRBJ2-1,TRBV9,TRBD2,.,CASSVGTSGYNEQFF,TGTGCCAGCAGCGTAGGGACTAGCGGGTACAATGAGCAGTTCTTC
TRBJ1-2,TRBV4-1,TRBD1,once,CASSQRDRAEGYTF,TGCGCCAGCAGCCAAAGGGACAGGGCTGAGGGCTACACCTTC
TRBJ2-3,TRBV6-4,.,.,CASSLDRQGCTDTQYF,TGTGCCAGCAGCCTAGATAGGCAAGGTTGCACAGATACGCAGTATTTT
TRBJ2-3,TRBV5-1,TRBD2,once,CASSPGTSSDTQYF,TGCGCCAGCAGCCCAGGGACTAGCTCAGATACGCAGTATTTT
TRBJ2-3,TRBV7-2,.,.,CASSLSGAGDTQYF,TGTGCCAGCAGCTTATCGGGAGCAGGAGATACGCAGTATTTT
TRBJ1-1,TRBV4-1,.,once,CASIQIPRGKDTEAFF,TGCGCCAGCATACAAATCCCCCGGGGGAAGGACACTGAAGCTTTCTTT
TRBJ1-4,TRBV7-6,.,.,CASSFTGTTNEKLFF,TGTGCCAGCAGTTTTACAGGGACAACTAATGAAAAACTGTTTTTT
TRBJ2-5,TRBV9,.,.,CASSVAGGLRETQYF,TGTGCCAGCAGCGTAGCCGGGGGACTGAGAGAGACCCAGTACTTC
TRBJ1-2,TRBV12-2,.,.,CASRFYLGSGADYGYTF,TGTGCAAGTCGCTTCTACCTTGGGTCGGGAGCTGACTATGGCTACACCTTC
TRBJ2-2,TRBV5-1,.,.,CASSIGDGELFF,TGCGCCAGCAGCATAGGGGACGGGGAGCTGTTTTTT
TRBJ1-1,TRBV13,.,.,CASSSLGRGAFF,TGTGCCAGCAGCTCCCTGGGCCGGGGAGCTTTCTTT
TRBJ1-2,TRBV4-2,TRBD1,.,CASSQEDRLMAYGYTF,TGTGCCAGCAGCCAAGAGGACAGGTTAATGGCCTATGGCTACACCTTC
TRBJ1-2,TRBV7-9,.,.,CASSLDLPTGGYTF,TGTGCCAGCAGCTTAGACCTCCCTACAGGTGGCTACACCTTC
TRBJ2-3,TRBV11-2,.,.,CASRGGGDSLGTDTQYF,TGTGCCAGCCGTGGAGGGGGGGACTCCCTAGGCACAGATACGCAGTATTTT
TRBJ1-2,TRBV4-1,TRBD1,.,CASSPYFEFGTGNYGYTF,TGCGCCAGCAGCCCGTATTTCGAATTCGGGACAGGGAACTATGGCTACACCTTC
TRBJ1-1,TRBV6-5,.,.,CASSYWGQNTEAFF,TGTGCCAGCAGTTACTGGGGACAGAACACTGAAGCTTTCTTT
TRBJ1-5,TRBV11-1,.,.,CASSQSGDQPQHF,TGTGCCAGCAGTCAATCCGGGGATCAGCCCCAGCATTTT
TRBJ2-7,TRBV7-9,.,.,CASSLFQGGYEQYF,TGTGCCAGCAGCTTATTCCAGGGGGGCTACGAGCAGTACTTC
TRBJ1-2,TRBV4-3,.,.,CASSQEPLSDVYGYTF,TGCGCCAGCAGCCAAGAACCCCTAAGCGACGTCTATGGCTACACCTTC
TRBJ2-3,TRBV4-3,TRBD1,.,CASSQDRGQYTDTQYF,TGCGCCAGCAGCCAAGATCGGGGACAGTACACAGATACGCAGTATTTT
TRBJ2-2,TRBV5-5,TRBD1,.,CASSPGQGEGTGELFF,TGTGCCAGCAGCCCCGGACAGGGGGAGGGGACCGGGGAGCTGTTTTTT
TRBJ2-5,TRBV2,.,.,CASNRERETQYF,TGTGCCAGCAACAGGGAACGAGAGACCCAGTACTTC
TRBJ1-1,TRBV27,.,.,CASSSPPGEAFF,TGTGCCAGCAGTTCGCCCCCAGGGGAAGCTTTCTTT
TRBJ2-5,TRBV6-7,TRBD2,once,CASSYPDRRKISGGQETQYF,TGTGCCAGCAGTTACCCGGACAGAAGAAAGATTAGCGGGGGCCAAGAGACCCAGTACTTC
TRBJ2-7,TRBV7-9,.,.,CASSLGSNIYEQYF,TGTGCCAGCAGCTTAGGCAGTAACATCTACGAGCAGTACTTC
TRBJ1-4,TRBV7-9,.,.,CASSLAGEQGSEKLFF,TGTGCCAGCAGCTTAGCGGGGGAGCAGGGGAGTGAAAAACTGTTTTTT
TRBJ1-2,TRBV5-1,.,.,CASTATHANYGYTF,TGCGCCAGCACGGCGACTCACGCTAACTATGGCTACACCTTC
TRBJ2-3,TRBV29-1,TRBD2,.,CSVGGLAGEPNTQYF,TGCAGCGTTGGCGGACTAGCGGGGGAGCCGAATACGCAGTATTTT
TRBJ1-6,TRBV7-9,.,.,CASSFHREAPGSPLHF,TGTGCCAGCAGCTTTCACAGGGAAGCCCCGGGATCACCCCTCCACTTT
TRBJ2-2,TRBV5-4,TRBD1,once,CASSPTGINTGELFF,TGTGCCAGCAGCCCGACAGGGATAAACACCGGGGAGCTGTTTTTT
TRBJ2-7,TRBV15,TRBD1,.,CATSRGRGGTGGIEQYF,TGTGCCACCAGCAGAGGGAGAGGAGGGACAGGGGGCATCGAGCAGTACTTC
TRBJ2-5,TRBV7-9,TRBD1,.,CASSFPSTGARETQYF,TGTGCCAGCAGCTTCCCCTCGACAGGGGCCAGGGAGACCCAGTACTTC
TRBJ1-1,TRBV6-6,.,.,CASSYSGGIEKAFF,TGTGCCAGCAGTTACTCGGGGGGGATAGAAAAAGCTTTCTTT
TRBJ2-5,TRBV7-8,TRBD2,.,CASSARGGAQETQYF,TGTGCCAGCAGCGCGAGGGGAGGGGCGCAAGAGACCCAGTACTTC